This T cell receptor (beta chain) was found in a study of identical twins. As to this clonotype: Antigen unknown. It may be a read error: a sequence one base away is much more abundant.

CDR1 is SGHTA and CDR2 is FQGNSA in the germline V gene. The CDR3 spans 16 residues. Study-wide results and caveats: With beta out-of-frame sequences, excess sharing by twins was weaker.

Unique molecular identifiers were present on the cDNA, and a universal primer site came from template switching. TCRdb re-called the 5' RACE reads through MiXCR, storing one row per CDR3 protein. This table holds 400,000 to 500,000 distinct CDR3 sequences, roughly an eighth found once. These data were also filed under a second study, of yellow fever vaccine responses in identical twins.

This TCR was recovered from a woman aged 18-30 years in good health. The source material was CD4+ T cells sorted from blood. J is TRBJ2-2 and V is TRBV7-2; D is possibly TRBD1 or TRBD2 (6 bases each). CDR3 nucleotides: TGTGCCAGCAGCTTAGAGCCACCAGGGGCTGGCGGGAAGCTGTTTTTT. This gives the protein CASSLEPPGAGGKLFF.